Listed below are T cell receptor beta chains from one sample, sequenced in a study of blood T cell repertoires in COVID-19. This table comes from immunoSEQ multiplex PCR, and its TCRdb copy is limited to in-frame clones, with some not included. The table lists about 260,000 clones, roughly 80% of them singletons, with less than 5% in the top ten. Material: peripheral blood. These receptors were taken from a man in his sixties with acute or convalescent COVID-19. Each CDR3 is given with its conserved first and last residue. The order of the fields is CDR3 DNA, CDR3 protein, J gene, clone size, D gene, V gene. D genes are given only for firm matches. Only part of the rows carry a size: once, few, many, or a class if the clone is expanded.

TGTGCCAGCAGTGTTCAGGACAGGGGTTACCAGCCCCAGCATTTT	CASSVQDRGYQPQHF	TRBJ1-5	-	TRBD1	TRBV2
TGCGCCAGCAGCCAAGCCCCGACAAGAGAGACCCAGTACTTC	CASSQAPTRETQYF	TRBJ2-5	-	-	TRBV4-3
TGTGCCAGTAGTAACCACAGGGGTGATCAGCCCCAGCATTTT	CASSNHRGDQPQHF	TRBJ1-5	-	TRBD1	TRBV19
TGCGCCAGCAGCTGGAAAGACAGGACCTACGAGCAGTACTTC	CASSWKDRTYEQYF	TRBJ2-7	-	-	TRBV5-1
TGTGCCAGCAGCCGGACTCCTCATGGGCAAATACTAAAGCAGTACTTC	CASSRTPHGQILKQYF	TRBJ2-7	-	-	TRBV6-2/TRBV6-3
TGTGCCAGCAGCTTAGGCCTGACTAGCGGGAGTTCAGATACGCAGTATTTT	CASSLGLTSGSSDTQYF	TRBJ2-3	-	TRBD2	TRBV11-3
TGTGCCAGCAGGGACAGGGTCTCCTACGAGCAGTACTTC	CASRDRVSYEQYF	TRBJ2-7	-	TRBD1	TRBV6-6
TGTGCCAGCAGCTGGGACAGCTCCTACGAGCAGTACTTC	CASSWDSSYEQYF	TRBJ2-7	-	TRBD1	TRBV5-6
TGTGCCAGCAGTTCCCTGTCTCTAGCGGGGTTCTACGAGCAGTACTTC	CASSSLSLAGFYEQYF	TRBJ2-7	-	TRBD2	TRBV6-5
TGTGCCAGTAGTATAGGGGTTAGCGGACCTTACGGGGAGCAGTTCTTC	CASSIGVSGPYGEQFF	TRBJ2-1	-	-	TRBV19
TGTGCCAGCAGAGAGACAGGGTTGGTAGGGCACACTGAAGCTTTCTTT	CASRETGLVGHTEAFF	TRBJ1-1	-	TRBD1	TRBV28
TGTGCCAGTAGTGAGGGACAGGGGAGGGTCGGGGAGCTGTTTTTT	CASSEGQGRVGELFF	TRBJ2-2	-	TRBD1	TRBV19
TGTGCCAGCAGCTCGGCCTTGGGAGGCCTGGGGGATACGCAGTATTTT	CASSSALGGLGDTQYF	TRBJ2-3	-	-	TRBV7-2
TGCGCCAGCAGCTTGGCCGTCGGGCAGCCCCAGCATTTT	CASSLAVGQPQHF	TRBJ1-5	-	-	TRBV5-1
TGTGCCAGCAGCGGGAGGCTAGCGGGGTCGAACACCGGGGAGCTGTTTTTT	CASSGRLAGSNTGELFF	TRBJ2-2	few	-	TRBV21-1
TGTGCCATCAGGAACCCCGGTTCTAACTATGGCTACACCTTC	CAIRNPGSNYGYTF	TRBJ1-2	-	-	TRBV2
TGTGCCAGCAGCCTGAGCTTTGGGACAGGCCCTCGGGACGAGCAGTACTTC	CASSLSFGTGPRDEQYF	TRBJ2-7	-	TRBD1	TRBV14
TGCGCCAGCAGCGTAACCGGGACAAACTACGAGCAGTACTTC	CASSVTGTNYEQYF	TRBJ2-7	few	-	TRBV5-1
TGTGCCAGCAGAGACGGACAGGGCGGCAATCAGCCCCAGCATTTT	CASRDGQGGNQPQHF	TRBJ1-5	-	TRBD1	TRBV6-5